The clone carrying this TCR beta chain has more than one count but fewer than ten. The target antigen is unknown. Other DNA sequences within the sample encode an identical CDR3. The sample originates from a study of multiple sclerosis patients with progressive multifocal leukoencephalopathy. Study-wide results and limits: It is unclear whether the findings reflect JC virus infection or general immunocompromise.

Time point here: 5 to 6 months of natalizumab therapy. Sequencing was performed with immunoSEQ multiplex PCR; in TCRdb, only in-frame clones are kept and a portion is missing. Of 25,000 to 35,000 clones in the sample, under 90% were seen once. The CDR3 is made up of 13 amino acids. V lost 6 bases, J lost 6 bases, and 12 bases lay in between. Germline V CDR1 and CDR2: MDHEN, SYDVKM. The sequence derives from a human donor with multiple sclerosis. The chain recombines TRBV28 with TRBJ1-5; D call uncertain. Source: PBMCs, taken from a patient treated with natalizumab. CDR3 residues: CASSAKPVQPQHF. As DNA, the CDR3 is TGTGCCAGCAGCGCCAAACCGGTTCAGCCCCAGCATTTT.